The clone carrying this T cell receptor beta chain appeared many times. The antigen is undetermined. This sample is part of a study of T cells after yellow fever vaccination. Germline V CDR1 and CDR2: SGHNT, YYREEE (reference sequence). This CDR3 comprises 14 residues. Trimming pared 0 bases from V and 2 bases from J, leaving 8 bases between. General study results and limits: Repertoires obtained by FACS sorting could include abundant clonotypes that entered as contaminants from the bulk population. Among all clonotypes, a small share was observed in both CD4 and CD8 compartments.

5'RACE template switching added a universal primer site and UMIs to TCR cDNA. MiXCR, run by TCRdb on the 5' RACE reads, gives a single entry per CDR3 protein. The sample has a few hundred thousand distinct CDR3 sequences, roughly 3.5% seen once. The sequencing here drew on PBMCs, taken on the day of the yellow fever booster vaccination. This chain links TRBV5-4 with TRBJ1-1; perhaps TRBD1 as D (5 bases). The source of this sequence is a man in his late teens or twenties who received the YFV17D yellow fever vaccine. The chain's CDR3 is CASSLEQANTEAFF. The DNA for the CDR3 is TGTGCCAGCAGCTTGGAACAGGCTAACACTGAAGCTTTCTTT.